This TCR beta chain was identified during a study of T cell responses to AZD1222 COVID-19 vaccine. The data were produced by immunoSEQ multiplex PCR, yet TCRdb's version contains in-frame clones alone and is incomplete. There are roughly 120,000 clones in the sample; roughly 92% occur only once, and less than 2.5% lies in the top ten. Study-level results: The breadth and depth of Spike-specific TCRs increased once two AZD1222 doses had been given.

Trimming pared 5 bases from V and 4 bases from J, leaving 16 bases between. CDR1 is SGHTA and CDR2 is FQGTGA in the germline V gene. The CDR3 covers 15 residues. In the case of this clone: Its antigen is as yet unknown.

The clonotype was recovered from an adult who received the AZD1222 COVID-19 vaccine. The sample here was peripheral blood, taken 28 days after the second AZD1222 dose. The rearrangement links TRBV7-3 to TRBJ2-3, with a weak D call TRBD1 (5 bases). CDR3: CASSQSPGSADTQYF. CDR3 in DNA: TGTGCCAGCAGCCAAAGCCCAGGGTCGGCAGATACGCAGTATTTT.